The source of this T cell receptor beta chain is a study of blood T cell repertoires in COVID-19. The repertoire was sequenced with immunoSEQ multiplex PCR; TCRdb's copy has only in-frame clones and lacks some. This table holds over 95,000 clones, about 89% found once. The CDR3 length is 15 residues. V was trimmed by 5 bases and J by 2 bases, leaving 13 bases between them. CDR1 is LNHDA, CDR2 SQIVND, per germline (reference sequence). The chain couples TRBV19 to TRBJ1-5; no definite D call. The TCR was taken from a human donor with acute or convalescent COVID-19. The donor label of this sample is uncertain. Sequences were obtained from peripheral blood. The chain's CDR3 is CASSRVVEGNQPQHF. The CDR3 DNA sequence: TGTGCCAGTAGTCGGGTGGTGGAGGGCAATCAGCCCCAGCATTTT.